Listed here are 29 T cell receptor beta chains from one sample, sequenced in a study of T cells after yellow fever vaccination. A single record per CDR3 protein comes from TCRdb applying MiXCR to the 5' RACE reads. The sample yields 180,000 or so distinct CDR3 sequences, more than 9.5% seen once. Sequenced material: CD8+ T cells sorted from PBMCs, taken 15 days after the yellow fever booster vaccination. These receptors originate from a young man who received the YFV17D yellow fever vaccine.

The V call is TRBV9, the J call TRBJ2-3; 11 positions match TRBD2. Germline CDR1 and CDR2: SGDLS and YYNGEE. V lost 2 bases to trimming and J lost 2 bases; unmatched junction nucleotides: 1. The CDR3 loop spans 15 amino acids. CDR3: CASSVSGGDTDTQYF. CDR3 coding DNA: TGTGCCAGCAGCGTTAGCGGGGGGGACACAGATACGCAGTATTTT.

There are a few counts of this clonotype. The J gene is TRBJ2-1, the V gene TRBV20-1; a possible D gene is TRBD1 (6 bases). V shed 3 bases and J shed 1 base, with 13 bases lying between them. The CDR3 is 15 residues long. The germline V gene encodes CDR1 DFQATT and CDR2 SNEGSKA (reference sequence). CDR3 bases: TGCAGTGCTAGTTTTGGCCAGGGGTCCTACAATGAGCAGTTCTTC. As protein: CSASFGQGSYNEQFF.

This clonotype appeared many times. The chain couples TRBV29-1 to TRBJ2-3; no clear D gene. With 1 base removed from V and 6 bases from J, the gap between germline ends came to 5 bases. The germline CDR1 and CDR2 sequences are SQVTM and ANQGSEA. This CDR3 spans 11 amino acids. The CDR3 nucleotides read TGCAGCGTTGAAGTCCGCGATACGCAGTATTTT. Translation: CSVEVRDTQYF.

This clonotype came up a few times. The CDR3 here is CASSAGQGLYEQYF. As DNA, the CDR3 is TGTGCCAGCAGTGCAGGACAGGGCCTCTACGAGCAGTACTTC. This chain joins TRBV6-5 and TRBJ2-7; 8 bases map to TRBD1. There are 14 residues in the CDR3. V lost 5 bases, J lost 3 bases, and 6 bases stayed unmatched. Germline CDR1 MNHEY, CDR2 SVGAGI.

V and J are TRBV6-6 and TRBJ1-5, with TRBD1 as a possible D gene (6 bases). This CDR3 has 15 amino acids. CDR1 MNHNY and CDR2 SVGAGI come from the germline V gene (reference sequence). Deletions cut 4 bases from V and 4 bases from J, with 14 bases between. Here the CDR3 reads CASSSGLTGNQPQHF. In DNA form, the CDR3 reads TGTGCCAGCAGTTCGGGATTAACAGGGAATCAGCCCCAGCATTTT.

This clonotype was counted at least ten times. The V gene is TRBV6-5, the J gene TRBJ2-5, with 8 bases matching TRBD2. Germline loops: CDR1 MNHEY, CDR2 SVGAGI. The trim removed 4 bases at V and 5 bases at J, leaving 6 bases unmatched. The CDR3 is 14 amino acids. CDR3 sequence: CASSSPREGETQYF. CDR3 nucleotide sequence: TGTGCCAGCAGTTCCCCCCGGGAGGGCGAGACCCAGTACTTC.

The chain joins TRBV6-5 to TRBJ2-1; no firm D call. V lost 4 bases and J lost 2, with 6 bases in between. CDR1 and CDR2 (germline): MNHEY, SVGAGI. The CDR3 totals 13 residues. The CDR3 nucleotides read TGTGCCAGCAGTTCGATCACCTACAATGAGCAGTTCTTC. Residues: CASSSITYNEQFF.

This clonotype was seen more than once but under ten times. The rearrangement links TRBV23-1 to TRBJ2-7; TRBD1 matches 7 bases. TRBV23-1 is an open reading frame, and its role is uncertain. The CDR3 sequence is 18 residues long. Trimming took 4 bases from V and 6 from J; bases not matched to a gene: 21. This CDR3 reads CASSRSPLQGMGPVEQYV. The CDR3 DNA follows: TGCGCCAGCAGTCGGAGTCCTCTACAGGGGATGGGGCCTGTCGAGCAGTACGTC.

The J gene is TRBJ1-2, the V gene TRBV6-5, with D tentatively TRBD1 (6 bases). From germline, CDR1 is MNHEY and CDR2 SVGAGI. V was cut by 0 bases and J by 7 bases, with 15 bases left in between. This CDR3 contains 15 residues. Here the CDR3 DNA reads TGTGCCAGCAGTTACTCGGTCCCACAGGGCTTTGGCTACACCTTC. Translation: CASSYSVPQGFGYTF.

This clonotype has ten or more counts. V and J are TRBV29-1 and TRBJ2-7; no firm D call. The CDR3 length is 12 residues. V lost 2 bases to trimming and J lost 1 base, with 6 bases between them. In germline, CDR1 is SQVTM, CDR2 ANQGSEA. This CDR3 is CSVEHPSYEQYF. CDR3 nucleotide sequence: TGCAGCGTTGAACACCCTTCCTACGAGCAGTACTTC.

In this sample, this clonotype turned up a few times. The chain combines TRBV27 with TRBJ1-5; D is uncertain. The germline V gene encodes CDR1 MNHEY and CDR2 SMNVEV (reference sequence). This CDR3 is built from 14 residues. V was cut by 2 bases and J by 2 bases, with 7 bases left in between. The CDR3 DNA sequence: TGTGCCAGCAGTTTAATGCAGGGCAATCAGCCCCAGCATTTT. Amino acid sequence: CASSLMQGNQPQHF.

J is TRBJ1-4 and V is TRBV7-9; 9 bases fit TRBD1. CDR1 and CDR2 from the germline V gene are SEHNR and FQNEAQ (reference sequence). The V gene end was trimmed by 4 bases and the J gene end by 8 bases; junction bases not matched to a gene: 14. This CDR3 is 17 amino acids long. CDR3 DNA sequence: TGTGCCAGCAGCTCCAGCAAACCCGGGACAGGGAACGAAAAACTGTTTTTT. It specifies CASSSSKPGTGNEKLFF.

This rearrangement joins TRBV7-9 to TRBJ2-7, with unresolved D. The V gene lost 8 bases and the J gene lost 5 bases, with 13 bases spanning the gap. Per the germline V gene, CDR1 is SEHNR and CDR2 is FQNEAQ (reference sequence). The CDR3 contains 12 residues. This CDR3 is CASGVGLNEQYF. CDR3 in DNA: TGTGCCAGCGGAGTTGGCCTAAACGAGCAGTACTTC.

The J gene is TRBJ1-2, the V gene TRBV14; 8 bases align to TRBD1. Germline V gene data show CDR1 as SGHDN and CDR2 as FVKESK. The CDR3 has 16 residues. V dropped 0 bases and J dropped 1; count of bases not matched to a gene: 4. The chain's CDR3 is CASSQDRQGHNYGYTF. The CDR3 DNA reads TGTGCCAGCAGCCAAGATCGACAGGGGCATAACTATGGCTACACCTTC.

In DNA, the CDR3 is TGTGCCAGCAGTGAAAGCGGGGGGGACGCCTACAATGAGCAGTTCTTC. Amino acids: CASSESGGDAYNEQFF. This chain joins TRBV6-4 and TRBJ2-1; the match to TRBD2 covers 10 bases. Germline CDR1 MRHNA, CDR2 SNTAGT. The CDR3 is made up of 16 amino acids. V trimming: 3 bases; J trimming: 2 bases; junction bases outside the gene matches: 4.

V is TRBV6-2 or TRBV6-3 and J is TRBJ1-2; D not certain. Deletions cut 0 bases from V and 0 bases from J, with 11 bases between. CDR1 is MNHEY and CDR2 is SVGEGT in the germline V gene. This CDR3 has 16 residues. CDR3 loop: CASSYSTQVANYGYTF. As DNA, the CDR3 is TGTGCCAGCAGTTACTCGACGCAGGTAGCTAACTATGGCTACACCTTC.

The chain uses TRBV27 and TRBJ2-7; TRBD2 matches at 9 bases. Germline V CDR1 and CDR2: MNHEY, SMNVEV (reference sequence). The J segment lost 4 bases and the V segment lost 3 bases, leaving 1 base of the junction unmatched. The CDR3 sequence is 13 residues long. In DNA form, the CDR3 reads TGTGCCAGCAGTTTGACTAGCGGATACGAGCAGTACGTC. This codes for CASSLTSGYEQYV.

This rearrangement joins TRBV4-3 to TRBJ2-1; TRBD2 aligns across 10 bases. CDR3 size: 17 residues. The germline gives CDR1 LGHNA, CDR2 YSLEER. With 5 bases clipped from V and 6 bases from J, the junction kept 13 bases outside the gene matches. The CDR3 reads CASSRRPGLALPNEQFF. The CDR3 DNA reads as TGCGCCAGCAGCAGACGACCGGGACTAGCGCTACCCAATGAGCAGTTCTTC.

V usage is TRBV11-2 and J usage is TRBJ2-5, with 8 bases that match TRBD2. The CDR3 has 16 residues. The germline CDR1 and CDR2 sequences are SGHAT and FQNNGV. Trimming removed 0 bases from V and 1 base from J; junction bases left unmatched: 4. The CDR3 protein is CASSLDPLAVQETQYF. The CDR3 DNA sequence: TGTGCCAGCAGCTTAGATCCACTAGCGGTCCAAGAGACCCAGTACTTC.

This clonotype was seen a handful of times. This chain joins TRBV29-1 and TRBJ1-1; D perhaps matches TRBD1 (5 bases). Trimming shortened V by 5 bases and J by 7 bases, and 14 bases separated the two germline ends. The CDR3 is 12 residues long. CDR1 is SQVTM and CDR2 is ANQGSEA in the germline V gene. CDR3 amino acids: CSVSVGQNEAFF. DNA for the CDR3: TGCAGCGTTTCCGTAGGACAAAATGAAGCTTTCTTT.

This clonotype was seen a handful of times. The chain couples TRBV4-1 to TRBJ2-3, with TRBD1 identical over 8 bases. Trimming removed 1 base from V and 1 base from J; junction bases left unmatched: 7. This CDR3 has 17 residues. Per the germline V gene, CDR1 is MGHRA and CDR2 is YSYEKL. CDR3: CASSQVGPGQGTDTQYF. DNA of the CDR3: TGCGCCAGCAGCCAAGTCGGGCCGGGACAGGGCACAGATACGCAGTATTTT.

This clonotype was observed a handful of times. This chain joins TRBV27 and TRBJ2-7; 7 positions agree with TRBD1. There are 15 residues in the CDR3. V trimming: 2 bases; J trimming: 1 base; junction bases outside the gene matches: 5. Germline-derived CDR1 and CDR2 are MNHEY and SMNVEV (reference sequence). The DNA for the CDR3 is TGTGCCAGCAGTTTAACAGGGGACCTTTCCTACGAGCAGTACGTC. Its translation is CASSLTGDLSYEQYV.

The chain combines TRBV29-1 with TRBJ1-3; unclear D gene. This CDR3 has 13 amino acids. Germline V gene sequence: CDR1 SQVTM, CDR2 ANQGSEA. V lost 3 bases and J 2 bases, leaving 8 bases between the germline ends. DNA for the CDR3: TGCAGCGTTGAGGGGTTGGCTGGAAACACCATATATTTT. Translating it yields CSVEGLAGNTIYF. The full variable domain, its missing parts supplied by reference TRBV29-1 and TRBJ1-3, is SAVISQKPSRDICQRGTSLTIQCQVDSQVTMMFWYRQQPGQSLTLIATANQGSEATYESGFVIDKFPISRPNLTFSTLTVSNMSPEDSSIYLCSVEGLAGNTIYFGEGSWLTVV.

The table lists this clonotype with a few counts. This chain links TRBV6-2 or TRBV6-3 with TRBJ1-6; D is unclear. The V end lost 6 bases, the J end lost 0 bases, and 6 bases lay between the germline ends. The CDR3 consists of 14 residues. In germline, CDR1 is MNHEY, CDR2 SVGEGT. The CDR3 nucleotides are TGTGCCAGCAGCGACACCTCCTATAATTCACCCCTCCACTTT. Encoded protein: CASSDTSYNSPLHF.

The chain is built from TRBV5-6 and TRBJ2-7, with D perhaps matching TRBD1 (6 bases). This CDR3 is 15 amino acids long. Per the germline V gene, CDR1 is SGHDT and CDR2 is YYEEEE. Between the trimmed V and J ends, which lost 0 bases and 5 bases, there was a span of 15 bases. CDR3 nucleotide sequence: TGTGCCAGCAGCTTGGAGGGACAAATCGCCGACGAGCAGTACTTC. This encodes CASSLEGQIADEQYF.

The V and J genes are TRBV7-8 and TRBJ2-1; weak D call: TRBD2 (5 bases). CDR3 length: 15 residues. Germline V gene data show CDR1 as SGHVS and CDR2 as FQNEAQ. V shed 2 bases and J shed 4 bases, with 12 bases lying between them. In DNA form, the CDR3 reads TGTGCCAGCAGCTTAACTAGAGGGTTATACAATGAGCAGTTCTTC. Protein product: CASSLTRGLYNEQFF.

This clonotype showed up just a few times. The genes are TRBV7-9 and TRBJ2-7; 9 bases are shared with TRBD1. Losses at the gene ends were 1 base for V and 7 bases for J; bases not matched to a gene: 5. Germline-derived CDR1 and CDR2 are SEHNR and FQNEAQ (reference sequence). This CDR3 is built from 14 residues. The CDR3 DNA reads TGTGCCAGCAGCTTAGAACAGGGGGCGTGGGAGCAGTACGTC. Residues: CASSLEQGAWEQYV.

V gene TRBV5-1 combines with J gene TRBJ1-1; 8 nucleotides line up with TRBD1. The CDR3 runs to 15 residues. V lost 5 bases to trimming and J lost 4 bases; unmatched junction nucleotides: 10. CDR1 SGHRS and CDR2 YFSETQ come from the germline V gene. The CDR3 nucleotides read TGCGCCAGCAGTCAGGGGGCGCGGGTGGGCACTGAAGCTTTCTTT. Protein: CASSQGARVGTEAFF.

This clonotype was counted many times. CDR3 sequence (DNA): TGCGCCAGCAGCTTGGGTTACAACCAAGAGACCCAGTACTTC. This gives the protein CASSLGYNQETQYF. The chain is built from TRBV5-1 and TRBJ2-5, with D uncertain. The CDR3 totals 14 residues. Trimming cost V 0 bases and J 0 bases, with 6 bases left between them. Germline V gene sequence: CDR1 SGHRS, CDR2 YFSETQ.